This entry is about one T cell receptor beta chain. The antigen remains undetermined. This may arise from a read error, as a much more abundant clone is one base away. This sample is drawn from a study of molecular identifiers for immune sequencing clone quantification. Study overall: Naive CD8 RNA (about 20,000 or 100,000 cells) was divided into five aliquots, with four sequenced. Overall study findings and caveats: Clonotypes surpassing 20 RNA copies contained over 97% of effector molecules, versus under 1% in naive cells.

TCRdb analysed the PCR reads with MiXCR anew, one entry per CDR3 protein. Counted here are hundreds of thousands of distinct CDR3 sequences, roughly 23% occurring once; the ten biggest clones make up roughly 0.83%. Germline CDR1 reads SEHNR; CDR2 reads FQNEAQ (reference sequence). V dropped 3 bases and J dropped 8 bases, with 7 bases sitting between them. The CDR3 has 12 amino acids. This chain joins TRBV7-9 and TRBJ1-4, with no clear D. Sequencing input: naive CD8+ T cells from blood, with Jurkat cell RNA spiked in. Subset meaning: FACS-sorted CD8+CD4-CCR7+CD45RA+ naive T cells. The clonotype originates from a human donor in good health. Some libraries in this study had Jurkat cell RNA spiked in. CDR3: CASSFVAEKLFF. For the CDR3, the DNA is TGTGCCAGCAGCTTTGTTGCAGAAAAACTGTTTTTT.